These 21 T cell receptor beta chains share one sample of origin, sequenced in a study of T cells after yellow fever vaccination. TCRdb called the 5' RACE reads again in MiXCR, with one record for every CDR3 protein. The sample yields 150,000 to 200,000 distinct CDR3 sequences, around 8.5% seen once. The sequences come from CD8+ T cells sorted from PBMCs, collected 45 days after the yellow fever booster vaccination. These receptors were obtained from a man aged 18-30 years who received the YFV17D yellow fever vaccine.

This clonotype turned up a few times. V gene TRBV5-1 combines with J gene TRBJ2-3; 7 nucleotides match TRBD1. Germline assignment: CDR1 SGHRS and CDR2 YFSETQ. J lost 3 bases, V lost 1 base, and 5 bases had no gene match. The CDR3 consists of 15 residues. The CDR3 reads CASSLRAGGTDTQYF. The CDR3 DNA follows: TGCGCCAGCAGCTTGCGGGCAGGGGGAACAGATACGCAGTATTTT.

This clonotype was picked up many times. The V gene is TRBV7-6, the J gene TRBJ1-1; D may be TRBD1 (5 bases). Germline CDR1 is SGHVS and CDR2 is FNYEAQ. Trimming removed 1 base from V and 1 base from J, with 10 bases in between. The CDR3 consists of 15 residues. CDR3 in DNA: TGTGCCAGCAGCTTAGGGGGCTCGGGGAACACTGAAGCTTTCTTT. Its protein is CASSLGGSGNTEAFF.

The rearrangement links TRBV27 to TRBJ2-7, with 7 nucleotides matching TRBD1. V lost 5 bases, J lost 2 bases, and 6 bases stayed unmatched. This CDR3 has 14 amino acids. CDR1 and CDR2 from the germline V gene are MNHEY and SMNVEV (reference sequence). The CDR3 loop is CASSPRTGTYEQYV. The DNA for the CDR3 is TGTGCCAGCAGTCCCCGGACAGGAACCTACGAGCAGTACGTC.

This chain's CDR3 is CASSLGDTDTQYF. CDR3 in DNA: TGTGCCAGCAGCTTGGGCGACACAGATACGCAGTATTTT. The chain is built from TRBV5-6 and TRBJ2-3; D uncertain. The germline V gene encodes CDR1 SGHDT and CDR2 YYEEEE. V lost 0 bases to trimming and J lost 2 bases, with 4 bases between them. The CDR3 has 13 residues.

This clonotype was seen many times. J is TRBJ2-5 and V is TRBV7-2; 9 bases are shared with TRBD2. Germline CDR1 reads SGHTA; CDR2 reads FQGNSA. With 2 bases clipped from V and 1 base from J, the junction kept 11 bases outside the gene matches. The CDR3 is 18 amino acids. The CDR3 bases are TGTGCCAGCAGCTTAATTAGCGGGGGAGCCCAAATCCAAGAGACCCAGTACTTC. Translation: CASSLISGGAQIQETQYF. The full variable domain, in which reference TRBV7-2 and TRBJ2-5 provide the parts outside the CDR3, is GAGVSQSPSNKVTEKGKDVELRCDPISGHTALYWYRQSLGQGLEFLIYFQGNSAPDKSGLPSDRFSAERTGGSVSTLTIQRTQQEDSAVYLCASSLISGGAQIQETQYFGPGTRLLVL.

This clonotype was detected many times. The chain employs TRBV20-1 and TRBJ1-2, with unresolved D. Germline lookup yields CDR1 DFQATT and CDR2 SNEGSKA (reference sequence). The CDR3 has 11 amino acids. The V end was cut by 3 bases, the J end by 7 bases, with 9 bases between. Here the CDR3 DNA reads TGCAGTGCTAGGGTGCGAGGTGGCTACACCTTC. Protein: CSARVRGGYTF.

The chain joins TRBV12-3 or TRBV12-4 to TRBJ2-3; 7 bases fit TRBD2. Trimming took 6 bases from V and 4 from J; bases not matched to a gene: 10. The CDR3 has 15 residues. The CDR3 DNA reads as TGTGCCAGCAGCAACAGCGGGGTATTCGCAGATACGCAGTATTTT. It codes for CASSNSGVFADTQYF.

This clonotype appeared a few times. The chain uses TRBV12-3 or TRBV12-4 and TRBJ1-6; 7 positions agree with TRBD1. J was trimmed by 0 bases and V by 5 bases; bases with no gene match: 1. The CDR3 has 15 residues. This CDR3 reads CASSRDSSYNSPLHF. In DNA, the CDR3 is TGTGCCAGCAGTAGGGACAGCTCCTATAATTCACCCCTCCACTTT.

This clonotype has only a few counts. The CDR3 region is CASSSTLVRETQYF. CDR3 coding DNA: TGTGCCAGCAGCTCCACCCTGGTTCGGGAGACCCAGTACTTC. The chain has TRBV7-2 and TRBJ2-5; D not certain. V lost 4 bases and J lost 5, with 14 bases in between. This CDR3 spans 14 amino acids. Germline V gene lookup returns CDR1 SGHTA and CDR2 FQGNSA. Full variable domain (outside the CDR3, taken from reference TRBV7-2 and TRBJ2-5): GAGVSQSPSNKVTEKGKDVELRCDPISGHTALYWYRQSLGQGLEFLIYFQGNSAPDKSGLPSDRFSAERTGGSVSTLTIQRTQQEDSAVYLCASSSTLVRETQYFGPGTRLLVL.

This clonotype was seen a handful of times. V and J are TRBV24-1 and TRBJ2-3; TRBD2 might be the D (6 bases). With 6 bases removed from V and 0 bases from J, the gap between germline ends came to 15 bases. This CDR3 comprises 16 residues. Germline values: CDR1 KGHDR, CDR2 SFDVKD. The CDR3 region has the DNA TGTGCCACCAGTCAATTACAGGACTACAGCACAGATACGCAGTATTTT. This gives the protein CATSQLQDYSTDTQYF.

This sequence joins TRBV1 and TRBJ2-7; TRBD2, the table's D call, was not compared with the DNA. TRBV1 is deemed a pseudogene. The CDR3 is 18 amino acids. The CDR3 here is CTSSHLTDTLHSSYEQYF. The CDR3 coding sequence is TGCACCAGCAGCCACCTTACTGACACCCTCCATAGCTCCTACGAGCAGTACTTC.

The J gene is TRBJ2-3, the V gene TRBV5-1, with D tentatively TRBD2 (6 bases). The germline V and J ends were trimmed by 0 bases and 0 bases, with 17 bases remaining between them. Germline assignment: CDR1 SGHRS and CDR2 YFSETQ. The CDR3 runs to 18 residues. CDR3 sequence (DNA): TGCGCCAGCAGCTTGGACATTTTTTTTCGGGGGAGCACAGATACGCAGTATTTT. This encodes CASSLDIFFRGSTDTQYF.

The sample holds many counts of this clonotype. CDR3 loop: CASSYSSRGSYNEQFF. In DNA, the CDR3 is TGTGCCAGCAGTTACTCTTCACGGGGGTCCTACAATGAGCAGTTCTTC. The chain is built from TRBV6-5 and TRBJ2-1, with a possible D match to TRBD2 (6 bases). The CDR3 loop spans 16 amino acids. Trimming took 0 bases from V and 1 from J, leaving 10 bases between them. CDR1 and CDR2 (germline): MNHEY, SVGAGI.

This rearrangement joins TRBV5-1 to TRBJ2-1; 8 nucleotides match TRBD2. The CDR3 is 17 residues long. With V trimmed by 4 bases and J by 4 bases, 13 bases remained unmatched. Germline CDR1 is SGHRS and CDR2 is YFSETQ. CDR3 region: CASSLRPGGRIYNEQFF. Written as DNA, the CDR3 is TGCGCCAGCAGCCTCCGGCCGGGCGGGAGGATTTACAATGAGCAGTTCTTC.

This clonotype came up a few times. The rearrangement joins TRBV19 to TRBJ1-5, with a possible D match to TRBD1 (6 bases). V was pared by 9 bases and J by 1 base, with 16 bases between. From germline, CDR1 is LNHDA and CDR2 SQIVND (reference sequence). This CDR3 has 15 amino acids. CDR3 amino acids: CASHTQGLSNQPQHF. The CDR3 region has the DNA TGTGCCAGCCACACACAGGGTCTGAGCAATCAGCCCCAGCATTTT.

This clonotype occurred a few times. V usage is TRBV15 and J usage is TRBJ1-6; 9 bases line up with TRBD1. CDR1 LNHNV and CDR2 YYDKDF come from the germline V gene (reference sequence). CDR3 length equals 15 residues. V shed 5 bases and J 10 bases; nucleotides not matched to a gene: 9. As DNA, the CDR3 is TGTGCCACCAGCCTACGGGACAGGGTGCTCTCACCCCTCCACTTT. Residues: CATSLRDRVLSPLHF.

The table lists this clonotype with many counts. The rearrangement links TRBV7-9 to TRBJ1-4, with TRBD1 identical over 10 bases. Germline trimming cut 6 bases from V and 6 bases from J; bases unmatched to any gene: 4. The CDR3 is 14 amino acids. Germline loops: CDR1 SEHNR, CDR2 FQNEAQ (reference sequence). Here the CDR3 DNA reads TGTGCCAGCAGACAGACAGGGGGCGATGAAAAACTGTTTTTT. Translated, it gives CASRQTGGDEKLFF.

The V gene is TRBV11-3, the J gene TRBJ2-6; the D is unclear. This CDR3 is 15 amino acids long. The V end was cut by 5 bases, the J end by 0 bases, with 8 bases between. From germline, CDR1 is SGHNT and CDR2 YENEEA. The CDR3 sequence is CASSPGISGANVLTF. The CDR3 DNA reads as TGTGCCAGCAGCCCAGGAATCTCTGGGGCCAACGTCCTGACTTTC.

This clonotype occurred a few times. The V gene is TRBV4-3, the J gene TRBJ1-6; D is uncertain. Germline CDR1 reads LGHNA; CDR2 reads YSLEER. The CDR3 covers 15 residues. Trimming left V 0 bases short and J 7 bases short, with 10 bases between. The CDR3 loop reads CASSQEAFLNSPLHF. The CDR3 DNA sequence: TGCGCCAGCAGCCAAGAGGCGTTTCTAAATTCACCCCTCCACTTT.

This clonotype has more than one count but fewer than ten. The rearrangement joins TRBV20-1 to TRBJ2-7; 7 bases fit TRBD2. This CDR3 spans 13 amino acids. Germline V lookup: CDR1 DFQATT, CDR2 SNEGSKA (reference sequence). Germline trimming cut 5 bases from V and 0 bases from J; bases unmatched to any gene: 4. This CDR3 is CSARGGSSYEQYF. CDR3 DNA: TGCAGTGCTCGCGGGGGTAGCTCCTACGAGCAGTACTTC.

This clonotype was counted between two and nine times. The CDR3 protein is CSARDRRTYEQYF. CDR3 DNA sequence: TGCAGTGCGCGGGACAGGCGTACCTACGAGCAGTACTTC. The chain carries TRBV20-1 and TRBJ2-7, with 8 nucleotides matching TRBD1. The CDR3 runs to 13 residues. Trimming at V came to 6 bases and at J to 2 bases, leaving 6 bases not matched to a gene. CDR1 is DFQATT and CDR2 is SNEGSKA in the germline V gene (reference sequence).